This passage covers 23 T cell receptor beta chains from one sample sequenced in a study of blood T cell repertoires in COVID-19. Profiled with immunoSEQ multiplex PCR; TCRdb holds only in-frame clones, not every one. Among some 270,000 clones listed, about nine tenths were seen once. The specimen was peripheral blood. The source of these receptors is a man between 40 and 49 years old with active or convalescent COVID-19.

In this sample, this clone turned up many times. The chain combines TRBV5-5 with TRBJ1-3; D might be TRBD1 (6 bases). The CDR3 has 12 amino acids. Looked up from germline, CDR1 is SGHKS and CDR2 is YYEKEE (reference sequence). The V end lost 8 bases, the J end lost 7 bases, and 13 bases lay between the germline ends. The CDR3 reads CARARGSNTIYF. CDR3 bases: TGTGCCAGGGCTAGGGGGTCGAACACCATATATTTT.

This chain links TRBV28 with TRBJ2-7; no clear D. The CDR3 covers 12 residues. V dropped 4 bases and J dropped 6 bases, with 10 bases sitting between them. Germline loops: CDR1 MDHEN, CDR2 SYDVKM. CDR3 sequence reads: CASSSGYIEQYF. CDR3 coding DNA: TGTGCCAGCAGTTCAGGCTATATCGAGCAGTACTTC.

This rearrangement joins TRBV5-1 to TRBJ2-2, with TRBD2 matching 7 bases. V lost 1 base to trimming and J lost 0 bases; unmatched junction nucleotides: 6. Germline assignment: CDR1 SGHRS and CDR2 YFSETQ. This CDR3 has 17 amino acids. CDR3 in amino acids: CASSLLAGVANTGELFF. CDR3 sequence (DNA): TGCGCCAGCAGCTTGTTAGCGGGTGTCGCGAACACCGGGGAGCTGTTTTTT.

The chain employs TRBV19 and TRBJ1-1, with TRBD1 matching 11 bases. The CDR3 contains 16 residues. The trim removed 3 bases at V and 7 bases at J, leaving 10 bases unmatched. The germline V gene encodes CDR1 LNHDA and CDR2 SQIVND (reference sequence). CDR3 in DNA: TGTGCCAGTAGTATTAATAAGGGACAGGGGGTCGGTGAAGCTTTCTTT. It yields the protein CASSINKGQGVGEAFF.

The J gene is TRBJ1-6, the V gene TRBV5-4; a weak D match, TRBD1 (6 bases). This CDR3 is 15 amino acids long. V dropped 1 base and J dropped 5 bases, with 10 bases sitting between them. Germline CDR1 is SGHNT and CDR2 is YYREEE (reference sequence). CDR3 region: CASSLSGQDNSPLHF. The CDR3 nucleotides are TGTGCCAGCAGCTTGTCGGGACAAGATAATTCACCCCTCCACTTT. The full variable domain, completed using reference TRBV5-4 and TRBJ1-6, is ETGVTQSPTHLIKTRGQQVTLRCSSQSGHNTVSWYQQALGQGPQFIFQYYREEENGRGNFPPRFSGLQFPNYSSELNVNALELDDSALYLCASSLSGQDNSPLHFGNGTRLTVT.

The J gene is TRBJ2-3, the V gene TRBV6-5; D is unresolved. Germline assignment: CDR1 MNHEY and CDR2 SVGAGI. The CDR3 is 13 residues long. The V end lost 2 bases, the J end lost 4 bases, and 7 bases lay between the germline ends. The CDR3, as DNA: TGTGCCAGCAGTTACGATCGCGCAGATACGCAGTATTTT. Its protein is CASSYDRADTQYF.

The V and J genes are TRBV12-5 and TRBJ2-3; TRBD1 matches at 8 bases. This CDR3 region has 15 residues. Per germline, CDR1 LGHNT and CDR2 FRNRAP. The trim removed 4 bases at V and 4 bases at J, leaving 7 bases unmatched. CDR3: CASGYGTGGSDTQYF. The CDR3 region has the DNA TGTGCTAGTGGTTACGGGACAGGAGGATCAGATACGCAGTATTTT. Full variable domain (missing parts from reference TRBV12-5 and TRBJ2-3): DARVTQTPRHKVTEMGQEVTMRCQPILGHNTVFWYRQTMMQGLELLAYFRNRAPLDDSGMPKDRFSAEMPDATLATLKIQPSEPRDSAVYFCASGYGTGGSDTQYFGPGTRLTVL.

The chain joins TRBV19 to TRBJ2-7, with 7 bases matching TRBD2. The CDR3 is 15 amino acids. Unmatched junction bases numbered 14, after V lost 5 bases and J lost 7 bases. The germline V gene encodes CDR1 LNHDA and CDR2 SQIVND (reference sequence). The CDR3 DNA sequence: TGTGCCAGTAGTGATCTGGGGGGGTACGAAGATGAGCAGTACTTC. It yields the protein CASSDLGGYEDEQYF.

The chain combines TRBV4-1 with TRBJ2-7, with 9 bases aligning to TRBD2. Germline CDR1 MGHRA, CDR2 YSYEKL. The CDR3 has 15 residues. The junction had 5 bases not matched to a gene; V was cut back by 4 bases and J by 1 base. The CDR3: CASSLSGSGSYEQYF. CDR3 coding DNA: TGCGCCAGCAGCCTTAGCGGGAGTGGATCCTACGAGCAGTACTTC.

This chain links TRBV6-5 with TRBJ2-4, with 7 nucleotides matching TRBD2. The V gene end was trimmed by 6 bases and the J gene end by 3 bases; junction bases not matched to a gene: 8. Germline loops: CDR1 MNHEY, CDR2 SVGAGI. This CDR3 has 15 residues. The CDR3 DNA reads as TGTGCCAGCAGGCCGTGGGGGGGAGTCAAAAACATTCAGTACTTC. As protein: CASRPWGGVKNIQYF.

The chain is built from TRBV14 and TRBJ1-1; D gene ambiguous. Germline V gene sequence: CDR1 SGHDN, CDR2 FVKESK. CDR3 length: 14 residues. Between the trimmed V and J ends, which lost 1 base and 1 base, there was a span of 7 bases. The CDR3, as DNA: TGTGCCAGCAGCCAAGTAACAGCGAACACTGAAGCTTTCTTT. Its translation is CASSQVTANTEAFF.

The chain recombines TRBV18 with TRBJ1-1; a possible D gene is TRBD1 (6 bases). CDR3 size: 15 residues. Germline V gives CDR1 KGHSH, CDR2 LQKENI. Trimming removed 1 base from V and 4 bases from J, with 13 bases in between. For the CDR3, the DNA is TGTGCCAGCTCACCACATCGGGAAGGGGGCACTGAAGCTTTCTTT. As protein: CASSPHREGGTEAFF.

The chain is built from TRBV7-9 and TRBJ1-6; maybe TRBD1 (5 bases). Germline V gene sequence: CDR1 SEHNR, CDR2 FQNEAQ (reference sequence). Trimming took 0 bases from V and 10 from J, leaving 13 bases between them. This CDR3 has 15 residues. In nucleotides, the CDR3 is TGTGCCAGCAGCTTAGCACGGCAAGGGGAATCACCCCTCCACTTT. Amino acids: CASSLARQGESPLHF.

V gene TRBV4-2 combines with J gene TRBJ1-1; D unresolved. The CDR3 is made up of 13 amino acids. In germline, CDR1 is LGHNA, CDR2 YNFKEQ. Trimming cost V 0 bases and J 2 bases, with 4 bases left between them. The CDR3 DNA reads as TGTGCCAGCAGCCAAGACCTAAACACTGAAGCTTTCTTT. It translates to CASSQDLNTEAFF.

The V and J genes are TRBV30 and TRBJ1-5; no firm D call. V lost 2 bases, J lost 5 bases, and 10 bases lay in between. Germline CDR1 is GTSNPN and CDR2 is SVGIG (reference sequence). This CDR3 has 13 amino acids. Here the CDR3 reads CAWSTRNDQPQHF. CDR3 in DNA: TGTGCCTGGAGTACACGTAACGATCAGCCCCAGCATTTT.

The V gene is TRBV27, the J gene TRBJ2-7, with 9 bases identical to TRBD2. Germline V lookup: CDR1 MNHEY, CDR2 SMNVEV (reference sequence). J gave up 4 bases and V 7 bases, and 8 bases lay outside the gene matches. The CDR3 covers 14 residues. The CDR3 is CASTPRSGGYEQYF. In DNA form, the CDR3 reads TGTGCCAGCACCCCTCGTAGCGGGGGATACGAGCAGTACTTC.

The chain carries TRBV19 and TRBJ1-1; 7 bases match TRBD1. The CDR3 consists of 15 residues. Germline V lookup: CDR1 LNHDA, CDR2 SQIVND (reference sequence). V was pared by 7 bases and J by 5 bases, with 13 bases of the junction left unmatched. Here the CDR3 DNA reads TGTGCCAGTATATCCCCCCAGACAGGGAAAACTGAAGCTTTCTTT. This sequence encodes CASISPQTGKTEAFF.

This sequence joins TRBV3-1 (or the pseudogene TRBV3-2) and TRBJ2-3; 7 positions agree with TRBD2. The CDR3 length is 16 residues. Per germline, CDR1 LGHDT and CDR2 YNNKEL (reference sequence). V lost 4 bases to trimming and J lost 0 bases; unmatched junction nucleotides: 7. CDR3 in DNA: TGTGCCAGCAGCCCCACTGCAGCGGGGAGCACAGATACGCAGTATTTT. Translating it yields CASSPTAAGSTDTQYF.

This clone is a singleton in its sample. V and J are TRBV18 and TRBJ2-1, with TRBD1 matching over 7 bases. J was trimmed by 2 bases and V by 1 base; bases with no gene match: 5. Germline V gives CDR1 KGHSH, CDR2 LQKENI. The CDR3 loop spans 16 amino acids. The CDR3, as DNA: TGTGCCAGCTCACCACGGGACAGAATCACCTACAATGAGCAGTTCTTC. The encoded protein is CASSPRDRITYNEQFF.

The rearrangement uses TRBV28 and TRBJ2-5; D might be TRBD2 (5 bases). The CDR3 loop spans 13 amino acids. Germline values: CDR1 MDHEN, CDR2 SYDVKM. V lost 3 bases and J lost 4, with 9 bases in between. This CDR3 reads CASSFGRVETQYF. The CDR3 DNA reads TGTGCCAGCAGTTTTGGGAGAGTAGAGACCCAGTACTTC. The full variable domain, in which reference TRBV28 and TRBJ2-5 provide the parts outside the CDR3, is DVKVTQSSRYLVKRTGEKVFLECVQDMDHENMFWYRQDPGLGLRLIYFSYDVKMKEKGDIPEGYSVSREKKERFSLILESASTNQTSMYLCASSFGRVETQYFGPGTRLLVL.

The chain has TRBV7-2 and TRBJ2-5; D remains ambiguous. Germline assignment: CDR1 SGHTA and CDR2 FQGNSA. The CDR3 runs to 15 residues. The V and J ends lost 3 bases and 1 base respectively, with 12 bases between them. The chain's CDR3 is CASSFVGQSQETQYF. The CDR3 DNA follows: TGTGCCAGCAGCTTTGTGGGCCAGAGCCAAGAGACCCAGTACTTC.

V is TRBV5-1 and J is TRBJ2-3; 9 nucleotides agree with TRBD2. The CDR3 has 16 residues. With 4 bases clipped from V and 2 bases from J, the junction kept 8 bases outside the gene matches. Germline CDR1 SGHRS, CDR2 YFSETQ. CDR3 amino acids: CASSPPTSGYTDTQYF. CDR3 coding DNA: TGCGCCAGCAGCCCCCCGACTAGCGGATACACAGATACGCAGTATTTT. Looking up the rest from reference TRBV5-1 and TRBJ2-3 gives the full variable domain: KAGVTQTPRYLIKTRGQQVTLSCSPISGHRSVSWYQQTPGQGLQFLFEYFSETQRNKGNFPGRFSGRQFSNSRSEMNVSTLELGDSALYLCASSPPTSGYTDTQYFGPGTRLTVL.

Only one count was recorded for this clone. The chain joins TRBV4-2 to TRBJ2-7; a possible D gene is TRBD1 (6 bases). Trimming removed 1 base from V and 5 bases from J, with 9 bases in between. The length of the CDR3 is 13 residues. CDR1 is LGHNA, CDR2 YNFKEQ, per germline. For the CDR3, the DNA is TGTGCCAGCAGCCAAGCGGCAGGGGACGAGCAGTACTTC. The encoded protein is CASSQAAGDEQYF.